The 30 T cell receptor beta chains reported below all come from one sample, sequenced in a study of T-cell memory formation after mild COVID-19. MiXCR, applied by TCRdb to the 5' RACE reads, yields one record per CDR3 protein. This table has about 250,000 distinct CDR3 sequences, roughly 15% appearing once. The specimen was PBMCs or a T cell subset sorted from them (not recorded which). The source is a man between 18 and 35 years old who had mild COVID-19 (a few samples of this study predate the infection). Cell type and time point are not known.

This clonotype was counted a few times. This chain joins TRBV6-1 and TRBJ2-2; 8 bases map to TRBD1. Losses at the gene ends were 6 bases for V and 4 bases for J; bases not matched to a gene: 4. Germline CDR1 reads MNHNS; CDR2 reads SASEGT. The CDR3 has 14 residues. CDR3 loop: CASSVDRGTGELFF. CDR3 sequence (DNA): TGTGCCAGCAGCGTAGACAGGGGCACCGGGGAGCTGTTTTTT.

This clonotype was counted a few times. DNA for the CDR3: TGTGCCAGCAGTTTATACTTTGGTGGTAGCTACGAGCAGTACTTC. It is translated as CASSLYFGGSYEQYF. This chain uses TRBV28 with TRBJ2-7; D is uncertain. Germline loops: CDR1 MDHEN, CDR2 SYDVKM. V lost 1 base and J lost 3, with 13 bases in between. This CDR3 spans 15 amino acids. Looking up the rest from reference TRBV28 and TRBJ2-7 gives the full variable domain: DVKVTQSSRYLVKRTGEKVFLECVQDMDHENMFWYRQDPGLGLRLIYFSYDVKMKEKGDIPEGYSVSREKKERFSLILESASTNQTSMYLCASSLYFGGSYEQYFGPGTRLTVT.

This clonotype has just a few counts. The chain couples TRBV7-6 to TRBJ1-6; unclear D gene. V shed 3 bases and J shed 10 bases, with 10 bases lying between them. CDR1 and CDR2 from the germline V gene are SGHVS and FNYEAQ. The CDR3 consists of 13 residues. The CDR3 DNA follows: TGTGCCAGCAGCTTGAGGGTTCAGTCACCCCTCCACTTT. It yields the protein CASSLRVQSPLHF.

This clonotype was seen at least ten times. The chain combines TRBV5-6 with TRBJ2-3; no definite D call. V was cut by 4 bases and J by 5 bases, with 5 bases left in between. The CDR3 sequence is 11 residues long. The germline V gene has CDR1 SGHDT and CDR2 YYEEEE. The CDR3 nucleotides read TGTGCCAGCAGCCTCAGAGATACGCAGTATTTT. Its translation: CASSLRDTQYF. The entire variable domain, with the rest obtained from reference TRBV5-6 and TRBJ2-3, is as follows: DAGVTQSPTHLIKTRGQQVTLRCSPKSGHDTVSWYQQALGQGPQFIFQYYEEEERQRGNFPDRFSGHQFPNYSSELNVNALLLGDSALYLCASSLRDTQYFGPGTRLTVL.

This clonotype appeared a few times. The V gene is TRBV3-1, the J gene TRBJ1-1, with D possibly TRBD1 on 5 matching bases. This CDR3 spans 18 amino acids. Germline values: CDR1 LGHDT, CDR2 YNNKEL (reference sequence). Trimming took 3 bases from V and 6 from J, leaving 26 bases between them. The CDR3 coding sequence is TGTGCCAGCAGCCATGAGGGAGCGACAGCCAGGACCCTGTCTGAAGCTTTCTTT. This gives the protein CASSHEGATARTLSEAFF.

The CDR3 nucleotides read TGCGCCAGCAGAGTCGCGCGATCCGTGTTCACCGGGGAGCTGTTTTTT. This codes for CASRVARSVFTGELFF. The chain uses TRBV4-3 and TRBJ2-2; D unresolved. The CDR3 has 16 residues. Per germline, CDR1 LGHNA and CDR2 YSLEER. Trimming pared 6 bases from V and 4 bases from J, leaving 18 bases between.

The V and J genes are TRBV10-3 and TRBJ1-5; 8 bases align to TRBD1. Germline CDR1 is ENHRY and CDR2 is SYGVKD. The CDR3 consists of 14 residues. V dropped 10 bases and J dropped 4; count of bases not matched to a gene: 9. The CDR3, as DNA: TGTGCCACTTCGCCCGGGACAGGTAATCAGCCCCAGCATTTT. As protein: CATSPGTGNQPQHF.

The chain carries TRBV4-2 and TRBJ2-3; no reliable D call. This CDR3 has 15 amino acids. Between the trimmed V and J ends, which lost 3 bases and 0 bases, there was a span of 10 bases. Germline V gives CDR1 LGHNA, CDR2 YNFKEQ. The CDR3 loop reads CASSQKKGSTDTQYF. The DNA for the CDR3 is TGTGCCAGCAGCCAGAAAAAGGGCAGCACAGATACGCAGTATTTT.

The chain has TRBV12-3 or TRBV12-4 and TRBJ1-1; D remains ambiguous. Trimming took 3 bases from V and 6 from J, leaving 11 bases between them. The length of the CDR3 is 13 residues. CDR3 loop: CASSFIGVAEAFF. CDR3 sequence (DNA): TGTGCCAGCAGTTTTATCGGGGTAGCTGAAGCTTTCTTT.

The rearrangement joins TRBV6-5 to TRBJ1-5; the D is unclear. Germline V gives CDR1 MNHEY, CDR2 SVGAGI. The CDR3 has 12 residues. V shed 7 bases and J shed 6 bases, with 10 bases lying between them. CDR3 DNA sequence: TGTGCCAGCACGACGGTAGGTCAGCCCCAGCATTTT. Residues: CASTTVGQPQHF.

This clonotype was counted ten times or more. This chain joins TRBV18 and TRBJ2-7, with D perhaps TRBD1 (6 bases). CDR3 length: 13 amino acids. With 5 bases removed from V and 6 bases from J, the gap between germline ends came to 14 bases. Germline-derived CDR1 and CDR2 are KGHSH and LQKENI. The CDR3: CASSRSDSSEQYV. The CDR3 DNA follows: TGTGCCAGCTCAAGATCGGACAGTTCCGAGCAGTACGTC.

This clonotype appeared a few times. The CDR3 loop reads CASNKGGAGQETQYF. DNA of the CDR3: TGTGCCAGCAACAAGGGGGGCGCGGGGCAAGAGACCCAGTACTTC. This chain uses TRBV7-2 with TRBJ2-5; D might be TRBD1 or TRBD2, each matching 6 bases. V lost 7 bases and J lost 2, with 17 bases in between. Per the germline V gene, CDR1 is SGHTA and CDR2 is FQGNSA. This CDR3 is built from 15 residues. Looking up the rest from reference TRBV7-2 and TRBJ2-5 gives the full variable domain: GAGVSQSPSNKVTEKGKDVELRCDPISGHTALYWYRQSLGQGLEFLIYFQGNSAPDKSGLPSDRFSAERTGGSVSTLTIQRTQQEDSAVYLCASNKGGAGQETQYFGPGTRLLVL.

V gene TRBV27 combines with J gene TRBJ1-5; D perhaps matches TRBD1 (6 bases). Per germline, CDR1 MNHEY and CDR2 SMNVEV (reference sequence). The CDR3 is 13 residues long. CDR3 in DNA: TGTTTGGGGGCGGGGCACCCCAATCAGCCCCAGCATTTT. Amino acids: CLGAGHPNQPQHF.

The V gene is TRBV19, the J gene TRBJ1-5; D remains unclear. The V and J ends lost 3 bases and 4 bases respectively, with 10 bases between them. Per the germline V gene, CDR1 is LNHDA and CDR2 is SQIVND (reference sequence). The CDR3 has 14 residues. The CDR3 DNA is TGTGCCAGTAGTATGAACAATATGAATCAGCCCCAGCATTTT. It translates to CASSMNNMNQPQHF.

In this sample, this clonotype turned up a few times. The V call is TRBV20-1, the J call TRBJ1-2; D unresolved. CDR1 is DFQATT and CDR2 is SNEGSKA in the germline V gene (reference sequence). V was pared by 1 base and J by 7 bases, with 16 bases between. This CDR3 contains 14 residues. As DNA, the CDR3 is TGCAGTGCTAGAGGTCCGCCGGGCTATGGTGGCTACACCTTC. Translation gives CSARGPPGYGGYTF.

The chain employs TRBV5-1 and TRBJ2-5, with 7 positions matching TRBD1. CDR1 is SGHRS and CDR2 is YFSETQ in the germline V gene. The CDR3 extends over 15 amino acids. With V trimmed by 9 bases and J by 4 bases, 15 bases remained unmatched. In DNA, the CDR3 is TGCGCCACAGCAGCTTCACAGGGGTGGCGAGAGACCCAGTACTTC. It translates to CATAASQGWRETQYF.

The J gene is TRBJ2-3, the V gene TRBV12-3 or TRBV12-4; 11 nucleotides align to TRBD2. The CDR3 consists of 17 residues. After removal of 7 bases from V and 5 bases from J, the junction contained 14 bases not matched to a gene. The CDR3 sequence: CASTPQLAGAPGDTQYF. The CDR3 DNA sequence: TGTGCCAGCACCCCACAACTAGCGGGGGCCCCTGGAGATACGCAGTATTTT.

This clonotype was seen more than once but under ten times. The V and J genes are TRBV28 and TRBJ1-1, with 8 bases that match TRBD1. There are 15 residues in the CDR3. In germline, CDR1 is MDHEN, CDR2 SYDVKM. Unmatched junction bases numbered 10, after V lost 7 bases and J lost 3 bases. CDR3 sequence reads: CASTLDRGWDTEAFF. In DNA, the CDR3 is TGTGCCAGCACCCTCGACAGGGGCTGGGACACTGAAGCTTTCTTT.

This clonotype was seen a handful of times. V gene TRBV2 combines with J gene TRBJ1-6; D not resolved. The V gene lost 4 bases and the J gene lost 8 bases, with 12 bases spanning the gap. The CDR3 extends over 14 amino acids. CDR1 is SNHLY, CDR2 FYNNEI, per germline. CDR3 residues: CASSVWQVDSPLHF. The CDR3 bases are TGTGCCAGCAGTGTCTGGCAGGTGGATTCACCCCTCCACTTT.

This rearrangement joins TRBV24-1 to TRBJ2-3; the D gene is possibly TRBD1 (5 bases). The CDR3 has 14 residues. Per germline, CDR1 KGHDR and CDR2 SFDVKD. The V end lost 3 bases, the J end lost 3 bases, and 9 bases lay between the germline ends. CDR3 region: CATSDTRQTDTQYF. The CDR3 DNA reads TGTGCCACCAGTGATACCCGACAGACAGATACGCAGTATTTT.

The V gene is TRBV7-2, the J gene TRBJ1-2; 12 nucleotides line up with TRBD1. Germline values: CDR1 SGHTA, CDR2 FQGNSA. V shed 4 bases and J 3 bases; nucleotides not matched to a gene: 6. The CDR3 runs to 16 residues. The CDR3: CASSSRDRGQYYGYTF. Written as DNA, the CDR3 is TGTGCCAGCAGCTCCCGGGACAGGGGGCAATACTATGGCTACACCTTC.

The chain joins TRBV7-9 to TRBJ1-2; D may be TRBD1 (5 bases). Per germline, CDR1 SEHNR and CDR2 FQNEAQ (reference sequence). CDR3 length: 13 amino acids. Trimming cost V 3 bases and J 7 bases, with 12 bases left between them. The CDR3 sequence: CASSLPRESGYTF. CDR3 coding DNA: TGTGCCAGCAGCTTGCCCAGGGAAAGTGGCTACACCTTC.

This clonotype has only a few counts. The CDR3 region has the DNA TGTGCCAGCAGCTTAGTACGGGACAACTATGGCTACACCTTC. The encoded protein is CASSLVRDNYGYTF. This chain links TRBV7-2 with TRBJ1-2; possibly TRBD1 for D (5 bases). Germline CDR1 is SGHTA and CDR2 is FQGNSA. Trimming took 1 base from V and 2 from J, leaving 8 bases between them. The CDR3 length is 14 residues.

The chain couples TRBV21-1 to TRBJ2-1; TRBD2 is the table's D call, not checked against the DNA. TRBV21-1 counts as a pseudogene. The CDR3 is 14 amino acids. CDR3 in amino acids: CASSTSPAGEEQFF. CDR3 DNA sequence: TGTGCCAGCAGCACCTCCCCAGCGGGAGAAGAGCAGTTCTTC.

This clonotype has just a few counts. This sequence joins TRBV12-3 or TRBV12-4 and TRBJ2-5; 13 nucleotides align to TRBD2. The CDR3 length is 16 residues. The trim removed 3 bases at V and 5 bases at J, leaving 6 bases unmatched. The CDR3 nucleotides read TGTGCCAGCAGTTTTGGACTAGCGGGGGCTGGGGAGACCCAGTACTTC. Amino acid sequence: CASSFGLAGAGETQYF.

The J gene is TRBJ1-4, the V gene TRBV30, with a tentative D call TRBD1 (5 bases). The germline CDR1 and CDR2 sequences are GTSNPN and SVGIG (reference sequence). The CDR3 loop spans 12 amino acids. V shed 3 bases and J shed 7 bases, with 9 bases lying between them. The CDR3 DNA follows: TGTGCCTGGAGAGGGGAAGTTGAAAAACTGTTTTTT. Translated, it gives CAWRGEVEKLFF.

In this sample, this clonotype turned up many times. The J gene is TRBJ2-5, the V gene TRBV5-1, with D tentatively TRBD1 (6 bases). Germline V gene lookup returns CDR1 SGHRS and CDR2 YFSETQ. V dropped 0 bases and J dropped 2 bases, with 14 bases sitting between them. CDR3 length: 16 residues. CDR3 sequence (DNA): TGCGCCAGCAGCTTGGTACAGGGACGGGGACAAGAGACCCAGTACTTC. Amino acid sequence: CASSLVQGRGQETQYF. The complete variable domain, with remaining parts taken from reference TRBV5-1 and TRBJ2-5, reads KAGVTQTPRYLIKTRGQQVTLSCSPISGHRSVSWYQQTPGQGLQFLFEYFSETQRNKGNFPGRFSGRQFSNSRSEMNVSTLELGDSALYLCASSLVQGRGQETQYFGPGTRLLVL.

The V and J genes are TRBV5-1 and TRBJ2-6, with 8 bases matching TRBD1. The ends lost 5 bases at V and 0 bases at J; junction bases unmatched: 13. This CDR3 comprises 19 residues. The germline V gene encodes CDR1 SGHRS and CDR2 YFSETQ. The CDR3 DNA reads TGCGCCAGCAGGATCGGAACCGGGACAGGTTCCTCTGGGGCCAACGTCCTGACTTTC. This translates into CASRIGTGTGSSGANVLTF.

The CDR3 DNA sequence: TGTGCCAGCAGTTACTCGAGGGATCGTAACTATGGCTACACCTTC. It translates to CASSYSRDRNYGYTF. The V call is TRBV6-5, the J call TRBJ1-2; no clear D. V was pared by 0 bases and J by 1 base, with 9 bases between. Germline V gene lookup returns CDR1 MNHEY and CDR2 SVGAGI. The CDR3 sequence is 15 residues long.

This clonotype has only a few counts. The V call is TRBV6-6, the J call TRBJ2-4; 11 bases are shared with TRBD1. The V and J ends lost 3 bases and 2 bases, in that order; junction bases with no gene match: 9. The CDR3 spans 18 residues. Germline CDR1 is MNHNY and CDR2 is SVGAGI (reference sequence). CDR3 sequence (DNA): TGTGCCAGCAGTTATCGGGACAGGGGGTCCGGGACCAAAAACATTCAGTACTTC. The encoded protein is CASSYRDRGSGTKNIQYF.